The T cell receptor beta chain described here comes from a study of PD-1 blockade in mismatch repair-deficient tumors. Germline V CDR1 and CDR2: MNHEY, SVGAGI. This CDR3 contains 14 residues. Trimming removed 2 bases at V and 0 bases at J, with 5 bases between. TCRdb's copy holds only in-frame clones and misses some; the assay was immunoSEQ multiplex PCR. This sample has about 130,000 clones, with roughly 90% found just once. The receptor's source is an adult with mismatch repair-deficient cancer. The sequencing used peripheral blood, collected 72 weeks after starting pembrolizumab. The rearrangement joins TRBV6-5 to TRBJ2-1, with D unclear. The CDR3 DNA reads TGTGCCAGCAGTTACAGCAGCTCCTACAATGAGCAGTTCTTC. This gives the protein CASSYSSSYNEQFF.